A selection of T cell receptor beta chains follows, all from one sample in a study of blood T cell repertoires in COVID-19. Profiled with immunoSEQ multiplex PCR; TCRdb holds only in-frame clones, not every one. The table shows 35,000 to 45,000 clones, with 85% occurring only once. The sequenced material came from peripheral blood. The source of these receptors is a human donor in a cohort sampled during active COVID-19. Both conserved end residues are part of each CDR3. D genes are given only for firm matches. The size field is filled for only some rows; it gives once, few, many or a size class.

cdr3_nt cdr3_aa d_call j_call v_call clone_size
TGTGCTAGTGGTGACGGGACAATTCAAGAGACCCAGTACTTC CASGDGTIQETQYF NA TRBJ2-5 TRBV12-5 NA
TGCGCCAGCAGCTTGGGGCTAGCCCCCACAGATACGCAGTATTTT CASSLGLAPTDTQYF NA TRBJ2-3 TRBV5-1 NA
TGTGCCAGCAAGGGAGGGGGCACAGATACGCAGTATTTT CASKGGGTDTQYF TRBD2 TRBJ2-3 TRBV6-5 NA
TGTGCCAGCTCACCGACGCAGGCCTACGAGCAGTACTTC CASSPTQAYEQYF NA TRBJ2-7 TRBV18 NA
TGTGCCAGCAGTTACTCGACGGGGGGGGCAGATACGCAGTATTTT CASSYSTGGADTQYF TRBD2 TRBJ2-3 TRBV6-5 NA
TGTGCCAGCAGGGCCGGGGATCGGGGGGGCTCGGATACGCAGTATTTT CASRAGDRGGSDTQYF TRBD2 TRBJ2-3 TRBV27 NA
TGTGCCAGCAGCTATAGACAGGGGACAGATACGCAGTATTTT CASSYRQGTDTQYF TRBD1 TRBJ2-3 TRBV9 NA
TGTGCCAGCAGCAGGTCAGGGGAGGGAACAGATACGCAGTATTTT CASSRSGEGTDTQYF NA TRBJ2-3 TRBV7-3 NA
TGCGCCAGCAGCCAAGATCACAGGGGGCGCGGGAACACCATATATTTT CASSQDHRGRGNTIYF TRBD1 TRBJ1-3 TRBV4-3 NA
TGTGCCAGCAGCTTGGCCTTCGCAGGGGAATACGAGCAGTACTTC CASSLAFAGEYEQYF NA TRBJ2-7 TRBV5-5 once
TGTGCCTGGAGTCCCGGGACAGGGACCTACGTAGAGCAGTACTTC CAWSPGTGTYVEQYF TRBD1 TRBJ2-7 TRBV30 NA
TGTGCCAGCAGTCCCGACAGGGCTAATTCACCCCTCCACTTT CASSPDRANSPLHF TRBD1 TRBJ1-6 TRBV6-6 NA
TGTGCCTGGAGACGGGGGGGGCCCCAATACGAGCAGTACTTC CAWRRGGPQYEQYF TRBD2 TRBJ2-7 TRBV30 few
TGCAGTGCTAGAGATAACAGGGGAGCTTTCTTT CSARDNRGAFF TRBD1 TRBJ1-1 TRBV20-1 NA
TGTGCCAGCACTGCCAAGGAGGCCACGCACGGGGAGCTGTTTTTT CASTAKEATHGELFF NA TRBJ2-2 TRBV2 NA